This TCR beta chain was found in a study of metastatic and nonmetastatic thyroid tumors. Overall study context: Across peripheral blood and tumor or nodule tissue samples taken from malignant and benign thyroid patients, the repertoires were compared with one another.

This clone was observed at least ten times. Antigen unknown. The length of the CDR3 is 14 residues. Germline CDR1 and CDR2: LNHDA and SQIVND (reference sequence). Between the trimmed V and J ends, which lost 6 bases and 6 bases, there was a span of 15 bases. In the authors' workflow: Differences in CDR3 between clinicopathological groups were drawn on to build a classifier intended to discriminate distant-metastatic papillary thyroid cancer patients. Using MiXCR, TCRdb re-called clones from the PCR reads. TCRdb, not the authors, supplied the V and J calls. This repertoire shows 30,000 to 35,000 clones, approximately 19% found once; its top ten account for under 8.5%. Study observations and caveats: Across blood and tumor, TCR beta diversity in malignant thyroid tumors was reportedly significantly higher than in benign nodules.

Treatment of any kind had been given to no patient before thyroid surgery. The sequence derives from a female donor with papillary thyroid cancer or a benign thyroid nodule (not recorded which). Some clones in this sample may be carry-over from other donors' samples. The chain combines TRBV19 with TRBJ1-5; D might be TRBD1 (6 bases). The specimen was blood. The DNA of the CDR3 is TGTGCCAGTAGAGGGGGGCGAATGCGTCAGCCCCAGCATTTT. Its protein product is CASRGGRMRQPQHF.